This paragraph reports one T cell receptor (beta chain). The source of the sample is a study of blood T cell repertoires in COVID-19. Overall study: Some COVID-19 samples were acute and others convalescent; all came from the United States, Italy and Spain. Sources were T cells, B-cell-depleted T cells, or PBMCs; the material itself was cDNA or gDNA.

In germline, CDR1 is SNHLY, CDR2 FYNNEI. The CDR3 runs to 15 residues. The V end lost 2 bases, the J end lost 1 base, and 8 bases lay between the germline ends. Original methodology: By means of reference gene primer amplification, nucleated cell counts were estimated. The repertoire was sequenced with immunoSEQ multiplex PCR; TCRdb's copy has only in-frame clones and lacks some. V, J and clone size reflect that table, while D and trimming were determined from the DNA. In the table there are approximately 74,000 clones, less than 95% of which are singletons. The chain combines TRBV2 with TRBJ1-4; unclear D gene. The sample was peripheral blood. The receptor's source is a woman in her sixties or seventies with active COVID-19. The CDR3 DNA is TGTGCCAGCAGTGAACAAGGAGGAACTAATGAAAAACTGTTTTTT. Its protein product is CASSEQGGTNEKLFF.